The next 15 T cell receptor beta chains were all read from a single sample in a study of shared clonotypes between healthy human individuals. Here immunoSEQ multiplex PCR was the method, and the copy in TCRdb shows in-frame clones only, minus some. The sample carries over 1.4 million clones, around 95% recorded once. The sample taken for sequencing was naive CD4+ T cells sorted from blood. Subset here: CD45RA+ positively selected. These receptor sequences come from a man under 40 in good health.

This sequence joins TRBV9 and TRBJ2-1; 14 nucleotides align to TRBD2. This CDR3 is 19 amino acids long. V shed 0 bases and J 8 bases; nucleotides not matched to a gene: 13. Germline CDR1 and CDR2: SGDLS and YYNGEE. CDR3: CASSVGVTRLAGGIDEQFF. CDR3 bases: TGTGCCAGCAGCGTAGGCGTTACAAGACTAGCGGGAGGGATCGATGAGCAGTTCTTC.

V usage is TRBV7-3 and J usage is TRBJ1-2, with TRBD1 as a possible D gene (5 bases). CDR1 is SGHTA, CDR2 FQGTGA, per germline. With 5 bases removed from V and 6 bases from J, the gap between germline ends came to 22 bases. CDR3 length equals 16 residues. CDR3 sequence reads: CASSLHRGTPEDGYTF. CDR3 sequence (DNA): TGTGCCAGCAGCCTCCACAGAGGGACGCCGGAGGATGGCTACACCTTC. Using reference TRBV7-3 and TRBJ1-2 for the parts outside the CDR3, the full variable domain is GAGVSQTPSNKVTEKGKYVELRCDPISGHTALYWYRQSLGQGPEFLIYFQGTGAADDSGLPNDRFFAVRPEGSVSTLKIQRTERGDSAVYLCASSLHRGTPEDGYTFGSGTRLTVV.

The chain recombines TRBV30 with TRBJ1-1, with D hard to call. This CDR3 spans 12 amino acids. V dropped 2 bases and J dropped 11 bases, with 15 bases sitting between them. Looked up from germline, CDR1 is GTSNPN and CDR2 is SVGIG (reference sequence). For the CDR3, the DNA is TGTGCCTGGAGTCCGCCGCTGCAACGGGCTTTCTTT. Translation gives CAWSPPLQRAFF.

In DNA form, the CDR3 reads TGCAGCGTTGAACTACTAGCGGGGCGCACAGATACGCAGTATTTT. Protein sequence: CSVELLAGRTDTQYF. The chain uses TRBV29-1 and TRBJ2-3; 10 bases fit TRBD2. CDR1 and CDR2 (germline): SQVTM, ANQGSEA. The CDR3 has 15 amino acids. V was clipped by 2 bases and J by 1 base; unmatched bases: 3.

This rearrangement joins TRBV5-8 to TRBJ1-2, with TRBD1 matching 10 bases. The CDR3 loop spans 13 amino acids. Germline assignment: CDR1 SGHTS and CDR2 YDEGEE. With V trimmed by 3 bases and J by 5 bases, 1 base remained unmatched. The CDR3 nucleotides read TGTGCCAGCAGCTGGGACAGGGGTTATGGCTACACCTTC. The encoded protein is CASSWDRGYGYTF.

The V and J genes are TRBV10-2 and TRBJ2-3; 11 bases are shared with TRBD2. In germline, CDR1 is WSHSY, CDR2 SAAADI. Trimming at V came to 2 bases and at J to 4 bases, leaving 11 bases not matched to a gene. The CDR3 spans 18 residues. This CDR3 is CASSERRLAGGRPDTQYF. In nucleotides, the CDR3 is TGCGCCAGCAGTGAGAGACGTCTAGCGGGAGGTAGGCCAGATACGCAGTATTTT.

This sequence joins TRBV4-1 and TRBJ2-7, with 10 positions matching TRBD2. Germline-derived CDR1 and CDR2 are MGHRA and YSYEKL. CDR3 length: 16 residues. J gave up 2 bases and V 2 bases, and 6 bases lay outside the gene matches. The CDR3 region has the DNA TGCGCCAGCAGCCAATTTCTAGCGGGAGTAACCTACGAGCAGTACTTC. Protein: CASSQFLAGVTYEQYF.

This clone was seen only once. V gene TRBV11-2 combines with J gene TRBJ2-7; D perhaps matches TRBD2 (7 bases). The CDR3 covers 15 residues. From germline, CDR1 is SGHAT and CDR2 FQNNGV. The V gene lost 7 bases and the J gene lost 0 bases, with 16 bases spanning the gap. The CDR3: CASTRGAGSSYEQYF. The CDR3 DNA reads as TGTGCCAGCACCCGGGGGGCGGGCAGCTCCTACGAGCAGTACTTC.

V usage is TRBV11-2 and J usage is TRBJ2-5; no firm D call. From germline, CDR1 is SGHAT and CDR2 FQNNGV. V shed 1 base and J shed 7 bases, with 16 bases lying between them. The CDR3 runs to 15 residues. The CDR3 bases are TGTGCCAGCAGCTTAGGTTCCGAACGCTTGGGGACCCAGTACTTC. Residues: CASSLGSERLGTQYF.

The V call is TRBV28, the J call TRBJ1-4; the match to TRBD1 covers 7 bases. V shed 8 bases, J shed 2 bases, and the junction held 11 bases outside the gene matches. This CDR3 comprises 16 residues. CDR1 MDHEN and CDR2 SYDVKM come from the germline V gene. CDR3: CASGSGGFRTNEKLFF. The CDR3, as DNA: TGTGCCAGCGGTTCAGGGGGTTTCCGGACTAATGAAAAACTGTTTTTT.

CDR3: CASSPWTSGRAETQYF. The CDR3, as DNA: TGTGCCAGCAGTCCCTGGACTAGCGGGAGGGCGGAGACCCAGTACTTC. The chain joins TRBV28 to TRBJ2-5, with 15 bases lining up with TRBD2. The CDR3 loop spans 16 amino acids. Germline CDR1 reads MDHEN; CDR2 reads SYDVKM. Trimming took 5 bases from V and 5 from J; bases not matched to a gene: 6.

A single count supports this clone. The chain combines TRBV28 with TRBJ2-1; D gene uncertain. The CDR3 consists of 18 residues. Germline V gene data show CDR1 as MDHEN and CDR2 as SYDVKM. Trimming took off 6 bases at V and 0 bases at J, with 21 bases between the two ends. CDR3: CASRTNTRMWSSYNEQFF. The CDR3 nucleotides read TGTGCCAGCAGGACCAACACGCGGATGTGGAGCTCCTACAATGAGCAGTTCTTC.

The genes are TRBV7-9 and TRBJ1-1, with D unresolved. The CDR3 has 13 amino acids. Looked up from germline, CDR1 is SEHNR and CDR2 is FQNEAQ (reference sequence). Trimming left V 3 bases short and J 1 base short, with 6 bases between. CDR3: CASSFGKNTEAFF. DNA of the CDR3: TGTGCCAGCAGCTTCGGAAAGAACACTGAAGCTTTCTTT.

The chain couples TRBV19 to TRBJ2-1; TRBD1 matches at 8 bases. The CDR3 has 14 amino acids. Trimming cost V 5 bases and J 3 bases; bases outside gene matches: 3. Germline values: CDR1 LNHDA, CDR2 SQIVND (reference sequence). The CDR3 loop is CASSVTGGYNEQFF. CDR3 nucleotide sequence: TGTGCCAGTAGTGTAACAGGGGGCTACAATGAGCAGTTCTTC.

The chain links TRBV5-6 to TRBJ2-6; 7 bases match TRBD1. Germline V lookup: CDR1 SGHDT, CDR2 YYEEEE. V lost 2 bases and J lost 0; bases outside the gene matches: 8. The CDR3 covers 18 residues. The CDR3 DNA reads TGTGCCAGCAGCTTTCGGGGACAGTTCTACTCTGGGGCCAACGTCCTGACTTTC. Protein sequence: CASSFRGQFYSGANVLTF.